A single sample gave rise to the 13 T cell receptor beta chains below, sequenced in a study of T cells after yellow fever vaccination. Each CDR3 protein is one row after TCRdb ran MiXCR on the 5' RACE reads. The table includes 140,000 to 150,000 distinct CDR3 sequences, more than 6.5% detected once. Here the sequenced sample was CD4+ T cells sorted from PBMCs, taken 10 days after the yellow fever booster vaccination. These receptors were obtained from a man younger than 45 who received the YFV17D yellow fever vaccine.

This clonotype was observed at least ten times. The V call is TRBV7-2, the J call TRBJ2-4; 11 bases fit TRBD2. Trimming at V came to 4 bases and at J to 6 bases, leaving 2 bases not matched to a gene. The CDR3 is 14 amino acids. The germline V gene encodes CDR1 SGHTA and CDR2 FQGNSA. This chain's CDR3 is CASSSTSGVNIQYF. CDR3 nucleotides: TGTGCCAGCAGCTCGACTAGCGGGGTAAACATTCAGTACTTC.

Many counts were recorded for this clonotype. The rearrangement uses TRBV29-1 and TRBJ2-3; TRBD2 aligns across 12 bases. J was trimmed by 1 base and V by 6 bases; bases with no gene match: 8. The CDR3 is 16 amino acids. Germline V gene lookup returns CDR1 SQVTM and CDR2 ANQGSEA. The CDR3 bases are TGCAGCGTAACTAGCGGGAGGCACGGAGGCACAGATACGCAGTATTTT. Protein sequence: CSVTSGRHGGTDTQYF.

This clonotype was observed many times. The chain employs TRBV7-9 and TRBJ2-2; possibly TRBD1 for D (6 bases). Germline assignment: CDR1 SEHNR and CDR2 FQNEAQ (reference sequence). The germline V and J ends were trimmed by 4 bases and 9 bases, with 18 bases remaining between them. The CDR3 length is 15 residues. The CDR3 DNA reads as TGTGCCAGCAGCTCCCCGGGACAATGGGGCCGGGAGCTGTTTTTT. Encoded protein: CASSSPGQWGRELFF.

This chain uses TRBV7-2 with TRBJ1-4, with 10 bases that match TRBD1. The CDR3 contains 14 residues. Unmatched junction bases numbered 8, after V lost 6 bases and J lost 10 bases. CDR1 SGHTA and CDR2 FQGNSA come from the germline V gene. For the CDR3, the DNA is TGTGCCAGCAGTCCGACAGGGGGCGCCGGAAAACTGTTTTTT. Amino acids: CASSPTGGAGKLFF.

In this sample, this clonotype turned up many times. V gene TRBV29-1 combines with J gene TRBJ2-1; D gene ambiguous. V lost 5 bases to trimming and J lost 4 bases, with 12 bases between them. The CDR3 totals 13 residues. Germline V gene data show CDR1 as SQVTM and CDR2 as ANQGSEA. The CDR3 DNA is TGCAGCGTTCGAGACTTTACGTACAATGAGCAGTTCTTC. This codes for CSVRDFTYNEQFF.

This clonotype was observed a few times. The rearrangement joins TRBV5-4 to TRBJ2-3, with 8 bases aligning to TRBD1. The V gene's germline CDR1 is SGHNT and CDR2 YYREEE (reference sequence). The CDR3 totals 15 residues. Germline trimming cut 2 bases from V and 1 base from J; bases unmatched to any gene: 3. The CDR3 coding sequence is TGTGCCAGCAGCTTTCTGACAGGGGGCACAGATACGCAGTATTTT. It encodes CASSFLTGGTDTQYF.

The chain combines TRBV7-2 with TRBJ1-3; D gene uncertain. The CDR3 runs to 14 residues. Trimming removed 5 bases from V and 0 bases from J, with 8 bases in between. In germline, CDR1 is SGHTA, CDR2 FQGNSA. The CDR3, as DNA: TGTGCCAGCAGCCTGGGAAGCTCTGGAAACACCATATATTTT. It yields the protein CASSLGSSGNTIYF. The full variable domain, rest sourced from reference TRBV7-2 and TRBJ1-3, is GAGVSQSPSNKVTEKGKDVELRCDPISGHTALYWYRQSLGQGLEFLIYFQGNSAPDKSGLPSDRFSAERTGGSVSTLTIQRTQQEDSAVYLCASSLGSSGNTIYFGEGSWLTVV.

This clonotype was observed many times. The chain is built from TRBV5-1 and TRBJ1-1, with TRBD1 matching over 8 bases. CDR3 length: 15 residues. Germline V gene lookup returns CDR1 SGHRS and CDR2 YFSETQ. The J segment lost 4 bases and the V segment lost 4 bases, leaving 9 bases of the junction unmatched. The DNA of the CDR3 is TGCGCCAGCAGCCAATCGACAGGGGTTCTCACTGAAGCTTTCTTT. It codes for CASSQSTGVLTEAFF.

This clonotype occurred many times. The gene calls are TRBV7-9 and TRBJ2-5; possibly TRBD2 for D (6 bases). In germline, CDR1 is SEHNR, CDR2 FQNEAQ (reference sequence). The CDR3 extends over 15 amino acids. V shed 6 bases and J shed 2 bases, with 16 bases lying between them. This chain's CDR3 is CASRRTGDPQETQYF. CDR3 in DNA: TGTGCCAGCAGACGGACGGGGGACCCACAAGAGACCCAGTACTTC.

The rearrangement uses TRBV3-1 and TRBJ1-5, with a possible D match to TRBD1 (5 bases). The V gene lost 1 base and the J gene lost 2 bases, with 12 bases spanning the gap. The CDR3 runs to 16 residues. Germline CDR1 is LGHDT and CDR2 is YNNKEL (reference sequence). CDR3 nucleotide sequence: TGTGCCAGCAGCCAAGGGGGACCGGGTGGCAATCAGCCCCAGCATTTT. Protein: CASSQGGPGGNQPQHF.

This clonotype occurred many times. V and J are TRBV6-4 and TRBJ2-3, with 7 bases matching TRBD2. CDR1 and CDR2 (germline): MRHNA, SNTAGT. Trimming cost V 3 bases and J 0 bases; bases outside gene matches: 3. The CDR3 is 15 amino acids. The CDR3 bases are TGTGCCAGCAGTGAACGGGGGGAAAGCACAGATACGCAGTATTTT. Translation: CASSERGESTDTQYF.

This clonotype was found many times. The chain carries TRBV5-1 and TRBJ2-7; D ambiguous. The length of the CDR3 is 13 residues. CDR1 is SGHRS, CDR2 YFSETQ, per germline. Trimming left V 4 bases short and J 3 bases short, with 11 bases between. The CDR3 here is CASSPPMSYEQYF. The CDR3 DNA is TGCGCCAGCAGCCCCCCCATGAGCTACGAGCAGTACTTC.

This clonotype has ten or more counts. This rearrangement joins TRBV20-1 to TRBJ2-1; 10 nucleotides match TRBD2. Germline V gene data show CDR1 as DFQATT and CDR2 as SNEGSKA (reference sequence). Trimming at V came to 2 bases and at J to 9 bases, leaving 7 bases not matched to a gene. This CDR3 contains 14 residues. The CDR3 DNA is TGCAGTGCTAGACTAAGCGGGAGGGTTGGTGAGCAGTTCTTC. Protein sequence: CSARLSGRVGEQFF.